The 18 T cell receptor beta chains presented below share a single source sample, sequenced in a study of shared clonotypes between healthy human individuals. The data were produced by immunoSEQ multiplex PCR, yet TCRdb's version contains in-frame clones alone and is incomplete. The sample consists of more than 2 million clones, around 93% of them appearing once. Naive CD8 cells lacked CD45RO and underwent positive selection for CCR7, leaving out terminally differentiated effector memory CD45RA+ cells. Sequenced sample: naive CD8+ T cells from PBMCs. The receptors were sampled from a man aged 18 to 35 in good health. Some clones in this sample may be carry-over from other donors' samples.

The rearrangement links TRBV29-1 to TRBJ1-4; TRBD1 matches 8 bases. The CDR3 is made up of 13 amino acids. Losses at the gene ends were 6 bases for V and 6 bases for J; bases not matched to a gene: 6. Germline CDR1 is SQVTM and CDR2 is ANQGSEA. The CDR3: CSVAGGWDEKLFF. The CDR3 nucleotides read TGCAGCGTGGCAGGGGGCTGGGATGAAAAACTGTTTTTT.

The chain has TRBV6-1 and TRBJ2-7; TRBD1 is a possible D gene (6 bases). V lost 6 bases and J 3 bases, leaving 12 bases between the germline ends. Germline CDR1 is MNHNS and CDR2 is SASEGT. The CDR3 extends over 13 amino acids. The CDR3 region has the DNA TGTGCCAGCAGGGGACAAGAATACTACGAGCAGTACTTC. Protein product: CASRGQEYYEQYF.

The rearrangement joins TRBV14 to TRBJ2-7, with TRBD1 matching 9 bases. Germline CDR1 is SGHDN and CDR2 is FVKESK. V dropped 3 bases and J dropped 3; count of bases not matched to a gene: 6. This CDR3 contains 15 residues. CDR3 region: CASSHPGTGNYEQYF. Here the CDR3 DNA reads TGTGCCAGCAGCCATCCCGGGACAGGGAACTACGAGCAGTACTTC.

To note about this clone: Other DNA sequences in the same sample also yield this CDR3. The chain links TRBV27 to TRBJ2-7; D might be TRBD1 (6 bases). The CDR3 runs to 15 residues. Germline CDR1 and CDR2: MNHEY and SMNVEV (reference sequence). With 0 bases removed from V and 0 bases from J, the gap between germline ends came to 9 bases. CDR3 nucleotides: TGTGCCAGCAGTTTATCAGCAGGGGCCTCCTACGAGCAGTACTTC. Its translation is CASSLSAGASYEQYF.

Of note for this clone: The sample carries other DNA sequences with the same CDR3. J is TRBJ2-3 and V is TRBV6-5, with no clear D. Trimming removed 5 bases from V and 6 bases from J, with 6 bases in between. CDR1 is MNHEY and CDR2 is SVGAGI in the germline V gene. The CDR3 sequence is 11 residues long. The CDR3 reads CASSEGDTQYF. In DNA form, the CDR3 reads TGTGCCAGCAGTGAAGGGGATACGCAGTATTTT.

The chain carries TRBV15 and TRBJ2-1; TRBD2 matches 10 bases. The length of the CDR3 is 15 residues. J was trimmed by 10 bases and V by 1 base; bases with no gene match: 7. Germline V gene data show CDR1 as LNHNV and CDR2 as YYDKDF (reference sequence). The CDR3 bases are TGTGCCACCAGCAGAGGTTTAGCGGGAGGCGACGAGCAGTTCTTC. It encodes CATSRGLAGGDEQFF.

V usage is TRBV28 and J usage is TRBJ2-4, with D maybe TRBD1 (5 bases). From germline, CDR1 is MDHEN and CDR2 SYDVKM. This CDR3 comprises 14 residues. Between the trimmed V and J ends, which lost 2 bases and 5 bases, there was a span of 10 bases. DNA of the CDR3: TGTGCCAGCAGTTTAACCGACAGAGAAAACATTCAGTACTTC. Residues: CASSLTDRENIQYF.

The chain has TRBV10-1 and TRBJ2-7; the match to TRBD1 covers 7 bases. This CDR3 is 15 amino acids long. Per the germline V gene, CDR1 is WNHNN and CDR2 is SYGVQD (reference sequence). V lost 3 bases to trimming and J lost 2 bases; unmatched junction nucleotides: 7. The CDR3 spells CASSESVQGPYEQYF. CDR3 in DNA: TGCGCCAGCAGTGAATCCGTACAGGGGCCCTACGAGCAGTACTTC.

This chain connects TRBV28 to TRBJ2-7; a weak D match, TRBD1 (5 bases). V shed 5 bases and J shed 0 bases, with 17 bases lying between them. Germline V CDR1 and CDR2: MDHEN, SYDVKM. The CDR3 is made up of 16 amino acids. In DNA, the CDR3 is TGTGCCAGCAGTCTATCCACAGGAAAAAGCTCCTACGAGCAGTACTTC. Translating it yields CASSLSTGKSSYEQYF.

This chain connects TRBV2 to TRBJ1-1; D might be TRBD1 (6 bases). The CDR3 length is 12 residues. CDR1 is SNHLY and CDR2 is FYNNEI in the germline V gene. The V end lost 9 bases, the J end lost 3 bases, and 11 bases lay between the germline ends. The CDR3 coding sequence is TGTGCCAGTAAGCGGGGGCACACTGAAGCTTTCTTT. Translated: CASKRGHTEAFF.

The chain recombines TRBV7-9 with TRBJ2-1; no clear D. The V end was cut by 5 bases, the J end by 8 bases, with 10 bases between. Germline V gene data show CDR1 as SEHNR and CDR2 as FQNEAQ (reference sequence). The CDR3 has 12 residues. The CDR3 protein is CASSPPGHEQFF. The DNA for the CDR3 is TGTGCCAGCAGCCCTCCGGGCCATGAGCAGTTCTTC. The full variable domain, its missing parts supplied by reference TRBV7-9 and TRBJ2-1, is DTGVSQNPRHKITKRGQNVTFRCDPISEHNRLYWYRQTLGQGPEFLTYFQNEAQLEKSRLLSDRFSAERPKGSFSTLEIQRTEQGDSAMYLCASSPPGHEQFFGPGTRLTVL.

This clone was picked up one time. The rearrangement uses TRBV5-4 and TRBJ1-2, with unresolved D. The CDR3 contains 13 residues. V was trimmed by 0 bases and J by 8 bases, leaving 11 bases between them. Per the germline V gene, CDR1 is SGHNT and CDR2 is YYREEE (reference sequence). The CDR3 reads CASSLAGSRGYTF. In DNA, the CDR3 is TGTGCCAGCAGCTTGGCTGGATCCCGGGGCTACACCTTC.

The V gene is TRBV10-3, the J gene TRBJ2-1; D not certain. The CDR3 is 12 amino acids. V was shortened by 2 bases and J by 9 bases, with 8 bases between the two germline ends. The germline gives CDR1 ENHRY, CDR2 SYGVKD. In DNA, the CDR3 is TGTGCCATCAGTGAGCCCGTGGGTGAGCAGTTCTTC. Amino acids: CAISEPVGEQFF.

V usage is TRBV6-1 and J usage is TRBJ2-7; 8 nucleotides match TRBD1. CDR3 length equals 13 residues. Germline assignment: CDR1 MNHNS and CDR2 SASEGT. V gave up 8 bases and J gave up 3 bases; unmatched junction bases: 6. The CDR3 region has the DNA TGTGCCAGCCACATGACAGGGGTCTACGAGCAGTACTTC. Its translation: CASHMTGVYEQYF.

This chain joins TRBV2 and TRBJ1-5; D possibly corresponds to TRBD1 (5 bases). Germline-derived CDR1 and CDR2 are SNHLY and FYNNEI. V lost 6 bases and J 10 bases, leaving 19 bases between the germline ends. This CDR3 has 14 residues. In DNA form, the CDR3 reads TGTGCCAGCAGCGGGGACGGTCTGGTTTCCCCCCAGCATTTT. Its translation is CASSGDGLVSPQHF.

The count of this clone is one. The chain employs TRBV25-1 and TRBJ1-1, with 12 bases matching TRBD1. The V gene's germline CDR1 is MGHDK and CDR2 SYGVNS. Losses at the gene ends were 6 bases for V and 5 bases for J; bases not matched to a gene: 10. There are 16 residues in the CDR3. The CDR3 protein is CASRWGQGAFRTEAFF. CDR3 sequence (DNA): TGTGCCAGCAGATGGGGACAGGGGGCTTTCCGGACTGAAGCTTTCTTT.

The chain's CDR3 is CASKSRDRGAGELFF. The DNA for the CDR3 is TGTGCCAGCAAGAGCCGGGACAGGGGAGCCGGGGAGCTGTTTTTT. J is TRBJ2-2 and V is TRBV7-6, with 10 bases identical to TRBD1. The CDR3 spans 15 residues. Germline V gives CDR1 SGHVS, CDR2 FNYEAQ. Losses at the gene ends were 7 bases for V and 6 bases for J; bases not matched to a gene: 8.

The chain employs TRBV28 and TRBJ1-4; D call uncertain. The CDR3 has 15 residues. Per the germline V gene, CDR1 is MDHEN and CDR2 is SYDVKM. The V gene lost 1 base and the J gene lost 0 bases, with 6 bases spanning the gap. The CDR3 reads CASSLSPATNEKLFF. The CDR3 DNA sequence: TGTGCCAGCAGTTTATCCCCAGCAACTAATGAAAAACTGTTTTTT.